This T cell receptor beta chain was sequenced for a study of low-dose radiotherapy and immunotherapy resistance in tumors. Using a constant-region primer together with a V-primer adapter, TCRs were subjected to approximately 20 PCR cycles of amplification. A single record per CDR3 protein comes from TCRdb applying MiXCR to the reads. Among about 46,000 distinct CDR3 sequences listed, approximately 10% were seen once. Time point meaning: before trial treatment. Trimming stripped 6 bases from V and 1 base from J, with 10 bases between. The CDR3 is 13 residues long. Germline values: CDR1 DFQATT, CDR2 SNEGSKA (reference sequence).

Sequenced material: PBMCs, taken before treatment. The sequence was obtained from a female donor with ovarian cancer. V usage is TRBV20-1 and J usage is TRBJ2-1; D is undetermined. The CDR3 here is CSAAPGSYNEQFF. The DNA of the CDR3 is TGCAGTGCCGCCCCCGGATCCTACAATGAGCAGTTCTTC.